This T cell receptor (beta chain) was sequenced during a study of graft-versus-host responses after intestinal transplantation. CDR3 length: 11 amino acids. Between the trimmed V and J ends, which lost 3 bases and 2 bases, there was a span of 5 bases. Germline loops: CDR1 DFQATT, CDR2 SNEGSKA (reference sequence). Using immunoSEQ multiplex PCR, the repertoire was profiled, and TCRdb retains in-frame clones only, with some absent. The data contain about 41,000 clones, approximately 95% of them singletons. Note on this clone: What it binds is unknown. The identical CDR3 is also encoded by other nucleotide sequences in the sample.

Study-wide findings and caveats: Some GvH clones appeared in ileal mucosa or blood before recipient bone marrow.

The chain links TRBV20-1 to TRBJ2-7; D remains unclear. The sequenced sample was unstimulated CD8+ T cells sorted from spleen or lymph node cells, obtained before transplant. The receptor was derived from a human donor who was the organ donor for an intestinal transplant. CDR3 sequence reads: CSARDPYEQYF. The CDR3 nucleotides are TGCAGTGCTAGGGACCCCTACGAGCAGTACTTC.